This T cell receptor (beta chain) is from a study of blood T cell repertoires in COVID-19 (dated by TCRdb to about 2020). About the full investigation: The collaborator samples originated in the United States, Italy and Spain and spanned the acute and convalescent phases of COVID-19. The material from the prospective study consisted of cDNA or gDNA derived from T cells, B-cell-depleted T cells, or PBMCs. The dataset comprised deeply sampled blood TCRbeta repertoires from subjects exposed to, actively infected with, or recovered from COVID-19. The repertoires were released in a freely available public database intended as a resource for research on the immune response to SARS-CoV-2. Samples were obtained from the ongoing ImmuneRACE study (first 160 participants) and from 1,000 to 1,500 subjects provided by 6 global collaborators. A de-identified subject ID, COVID-19 status, age in years and sex were almost always included in the sample metadata. Where HLA class I and class II types were available, the types were taken from metadata supplied by the sample provider, not from assay-based typing.

CDR1 and CDR2 are drawn from the germline V gene (reference sequence): MNHEY, SMNVEV. The CDR3 runs 13 amino acids, cysteine and phenylalanine included. The kept DNA is CDR3 alone, 39 bases in frame from the first base. Cut back by 3 bases and 6 bases, the V and J ends lie 10 bases apart. At one collaborating source in Seattle, patients were enrolled during active infection and were followed longitudinally through the course of disease. Collaborating institutions collected whole blood in K2EDTA tubes following their own protocols. For TCRbeta analysis, collaborator samples were shipped as frozen whole blood, as isolated PBMCs, or as DNA extracted from either sample type. The immunoSEQ Assay, a bias-controlled multiplex PCR, was used to amplify TCRbeta CDR3 regions from genomic DNA. The paper's processing steps were these. The number of nucleated cells in each sample was estimated from the amplification of reference gene primers within the assay. Sequence reads were collapsed and filtered to measure the absolute abundance of every unique TCRbeta CDR3 rearrangement. For each sample, productive Simpson clonality was calculated as the square root of Simpson's diversity index over productive rearrangements. The immuneACCESS repertoire file appears here via TCRdb, limited to in-frame rearrangements. These files lack a portion of the clones; in checked studies, under half of the deficit traces to unresolved V genes, and the cause of the others is not known. V and J calls and clone size are given by that table; D and trimming were obtained from the DNA. The sample table holds under 450,000 clones, of which approximately 89% were seen once. Of the sample, roughly an eighth falls within the top ten clones.

The study at large found these results: The amount of clinical and demographic metadata varied by source and participant and was provided uncurated.

The sample holds one count of this clone. What this receptor recognizes is not known. Base-call qualities are not available, and no considerably larger clone is one nucleotide away. This receptor was identified in a woman in her forties or fifties with COVID-19, enrolled during active disease. The chain links TRBV27 with TRBJ2-3; no D gene call is confident. Specimen: peripheral blood. The CDR3 region has the sequence CASSFRVSDTQYF. The sequenced DNA: TGTGCCAGCAGTTTTCGGGTATCGGATACGCAGTATTTT.